A single sample is the source of the 16 T cell receptor beta chains below, sequenced in a study of cytomegalovirus exposure and HLA in healthy donors. Primers: 60 Vbeta forward and 13 Jbeta reverse. Clones were sequenced by immunoSEQ multiplex PCR, and TCRdb holds only the in-frame ones, with some missing. The repertoire holds around 300,000 clones, with under 80% as singletons. Sequenced sample: PBMCs. All receptors come from a female donor in good health and CMV-seronegative.

This chain links TRBV5-1 with TRBJ1-4, with a tentative D call TRBD1 (6 bases). Trimming took 4 bases from V and 0 from J, leaving 10 bases between them. Germline CDR1 and CDR2: SGHRS and YFSETQ. The length of the CDR3 is 15 residues. The CDR3 DNA is TGCGCCAGCAGCACAGGGAAATCAACTAATGAAAAACTGTTTTTT. Translated: CASSTGKSTNEKLFF. Together with reference TRBV5-1 and TRBJ1-4, the CDR3 gives the full variable domain: KAGVTQTPRYLIKTRGQQVTLSCSPISGHRSVSWYQQTPGQGLQFLFEYFSETQRNKGNFPGRFSGRQFSNSRSEMNVSTLELGDSALYLCASSTGKSTNEKLFFGSGTQLSVL.

The chain links TRBV5-8 to TRBJ2-7, with a tentative D call TRBD2 (7 bases). Per germline, CDR1 SGHTS and CDR2 YDEGEE. V shed 0 bases and J shed 0 bases, with 13 bases lying between them. The CDR3 extends over 16 amino acids. The CDR3 DNA follows: TGTGCCAGCAGCTTGGAAGGGGGGGACAACTCCTACGAGCAGTACTTC. This sequence encodes CASSLEGGDNSYEQYF.

To note about this clone: One junction end disagrees with the germline gene, perhaps due to a read error. This chain uses TRBV4-1 with TRBJ1-2, with D possibly matching TRBD1 (5 bases). There are 14 residues in the CDR3. The germline CDR1 and CDR2 sequences are MGHRA and YSYEKL. CDR3 DNA: TGTGCCAGCAGCCAAGTGGGGGGGGACTATGGCTACACCTTC. Translation: CASSQVGGDYGYTF.

This sequence joins TRBV28 and TRBJ2-7, with a possible D match to TRBD1 (6 bases). The CDR3 totals 15 residues. Deletions cut 6 bases from V and 6 bases from J, with 21 bases between. CDR1 is MDHEN, CDR2 SYDVKM, per germline. The CDR3 region is CASREQGVGLLEQYF. The CDR3 coding sequence is TGTGCCAGCAGAGAACAGGGCGTTGGCCTTCTCGAGCAGTACTTC.

The chain carries TRBV10-3 and TRBJ1-2; 8 bases line up with TRBD1. The CDR3 consists of 15 residues. The junction had 8 bases not matched to a gene; V was cut back by 7 bases and J by 1 base. The germline V gene encodes CDR1 ENHRY and CDR2 SYGVKD. The CDR3: CAIKREDRDNYGYTF. CDR3 in DNA: TGTGCCATCAAGCGGGAGGACAGGGATAACTATGGCTACACCTTC.

The V and J genes are TRBV4-2 and TRBJ2-7; TRBD2 might be the D (5 bases). The germline V gene has CDR1 LGHNA and CDR2 YNFKEQ. V gave up 3 bases and J gave up 2 bases, with 11 bases separating them. This CDR3 comprises 14 residues. The CDR3: CASSHRTGTYEQYF. As DNA, the CDR3 is TGTGCCAGCAGCCATCGGACGGGGACCTACGAGCAGTACTTC.

This chain connects TRBV7-6 to TRBJ2-5, with 10 bases lining up with TRBD2. The CDR3 totals 17 residues. V dropped 1 base and J dropped 4; count of bases not matched to a gene: 9. The germline V gene has CDR1 SGHVS and CDR2 FNYEAQ. DNA for the CDR3: TGTGCCAGCAGCTTAGGAAGAAGCGGGAGGGCGCGAGAGACCCAGTACTTC. It encodes CASSLGRSGRARETQYF.

The rearrangement links TRBV28 to TRBJ2-4; TRBD1 is a possible D gene (6 bases). Germline V gene lookup returns CDR1 MDHEN and CDR2 SYDVKM. The V gene lost 6 bases and the J gene lost 1 base, with 16 bases spanning the gap. The CDR3 extends over 16 amino acids. CDR3 protein: CASRLQQGRAKNIQYF. The CDR3 DNA sequence: TGTGCCAGCAGGCTACAACAGGGTCGGGCCAAAAACATTCAGTACTTC.

The chain joins TRBV19 to TRBJ2-3; 8 nucleotides align to TRBD2. The CDR3 sequence is 14 residues long. Germline V lookup: CDR1 LNHDA, CDR2 SQIVND (reference sequence). The ends lost 5 bases at V and 2 bases at J; junction bases unmatched: 3. This CDR3 is CASSLAGFTDTQYF. The CDR3 nucleotides are TGTGCCAGTAGTTTAGCGGGATTCACAGATACGCAGTATTTT.

This clone came up a few times. This chain connects TRBV29-1 to TRBJ1-6; 11 bases agree with TRBD1. This CDR3 has 14 amino acids. The V segment lost 7 bases and the J segment 10 bases; nucleotides outside the gene matches: 9. CDR1 SQVTM and CDR2 ANQGSEA come from the germline V gene. The CDR3 coding sequence is TGCAGCGCCCGGACAGGGGGCCTCGACTCACCCCTCCACTTT. Protein product: CSARTGGLDSPLHF.

The chain uses TRBV28 and TRBJ2-5; TRBD2 is a possible D gene (6 bases). The CDR3 covers 15 residues. Trimming left V 5 bases short and J 5 bases short, with 18 bases between. Germline CDR1 MDHEN, CDR2 SYDVKM. CDR3 loop: CASSPRGGLWETQYF. The CDR3 nucleotides read TGTGCCAGCAGTCCCCGGGGAGGCCTGTGGGAGACCCAGTACTTC.

V and J are TRBV6-5 and TRBJ1-2; D is possibly TRBD1 (5 bases). This CDR3 has 15 amino acids. Trimming took 6 bases from V and 0 from J, leaving 14 bases between them. Looked up from germline, CDR1 is MNHEY and CDR2 is SVGAGI. In nucleotides, the CDR3 is TGTGCCAGCAGCCCCGACAGAAGTCCTAACTATGGCTACACCTTC. Protein: CASSPDRSPNYGYTF.

This chain uses TRBV19 with TRBJ2-5; unclear D gene. With 3 bases removed from V and 1 base from J, the gap between germline ends came to 15 bases. The germline gives CDR1 LNHDA, CDR2 SQIVND (reference sequence). CDR3 size: 16 residues. The CDR3 DNA reads as TGTGCCAGTAGTATCATCGGTTTCTCGTCCCAAGAGACCCAGTACTTC. It yields the protein CASSIIGFSSQETQYF.

The CDR3 coding sequence is TGTGCCAGCAGTACAGGGGAATTTGGCTACACCTTC. It codes for CASSTGEFGYTF. The gene calls are TRBV28 and TRBJ1-2; 7 bases match TRBD1. Germline-derived CDR1 and CDR2 are MDHEN and SYDVKM. With 5 bases clipped from V and 7 bases from J, the junction kept 4 bases outside the gene matches. This CDR3 spans 12 amino acids.

The chain joins TRBV4-1 to TRBJ2-1, with 8 nucleotides matching TRBD2. Germline values: CDR1 MGHRA, CDR2 YSYEKL. V dropped 6 bases and J dropped 0; count of bases not matched to a gene: 4. The CDR3 consists of 15 residues. The CDR3 here is CASRVTSGSYNEQFF. DNA for the CDR3: TGCGCCAGCAGGGTTACTAGCGGCTCCTACAATGAGCAGTTCTTC.

V usage is TRBV6-1 and J usage is TRBJ1-5; no reliable D call. The CDR3 length is 13 residues. Germline CDR1 is MNHNS and CDR2 is SASEGT. Trimming took off 6 bases at V and 2 bases at J, with 8 bases between the two ends. CDR3 DNA: TGTGCCAGCAGCCTCGAGCGCAATCAGCCCCAGCATTTT. It yields the protein CASSLERNQPQHF.